Presented here are 14 T cell receptor beta chains from one specimen sequenced in a study of tumor and adjacent non-tumor tissue in lung cancer. A modified ARM-PCR protocol with three rounds of nested PCR amplified TCRbeta. TCRdb used MiXCR to reprocess the multiplex PCR reads, holding one entry per CDR3 protein. Of 90,000 or so distinct CDR3 sequences listed, approximately 57% are singletons. RNA was extracted from bulk tissue without any cell sorting. Input material: lung tumor tissue. The receptors were gathered from a man in his 70s with non-small cell lung cancer.

Note on this clonotype: At one end the junction does not follow the germline gene, possibly because of a read error. The chain links TRBV4-2 to TRBJ2-7; the match to TRBD2 covers 7 bases. The CDR3 is 15 residues long. The germline V gene encodes CDR1 LGHNA and CDR2 YNFKEQ. The CDR3 spells CASSHVSSGPYEQYF. CDR3 nucleotide sequence: TGTGCCAGCAGTCATGTGTCTAGCGGACCCTACGAGCAATACTTC.

Ten or more counts support this clonotype. The chain recombines TRBV20-1 with TRBJ2-7; 11 bases agree with TRBD2. Losses at the gene ends were 6 bases for V and 4 bases for J; bases not matched to a gene: 5. CDR1 and CDR2 from the germline V gene are DFQATT and SNEGSKA (reference sequence). The CDR3 sequence is 13 residues long. The CDR3 DNA reads as TGCAGTGCCCGACTAGCGGGAATTTACGAGCAGTACTTC. Encoded protein: CSARLAGIYEQYF.

Comments on this clonotype: Germline is not matched at one junction end, which may reflect a read error. The gene calls are TRBV5-1 and TRBJ1-6; D is uncertain. Germline CDR1 and CDR2: SGHRS and YFSETQ. The CDR3 runs to 15 residues. CDR3 bases: TGCGCCAGCAACTTGGATGCGCCATACAATTCACCCCTCCACTTT. Amino acids: CASNLDAPYNSPLHF. Together with reference TRBV5-1 and TRBJ1-6, the CDR3 gives the full variable domain: KAGVTQTPRYLIKTRGQQVTLSCSPISGHRSVSWYQQTPGQGLQFLFEYFSETQRNKGNFPGRFSGRQFSNSRSEMNVSTLELGDSALYLCASNLDAPYNSPLHFGNGTRLTVT.

This clonotype was detected ten times or more. The J gene is TRBJ1-5, the V gene TRBV5-4; TRBD1 matches 9 bases. CDR1 and CDR2 (germline): SGHNT, YYREEE (reference sequence). The CDR3 has 18 amino acids. Trimming at V came to 0 bases and at J to 0 bases, leaving 7 bases not matched to a gene. CDR3 region: CASSLGGQGLNSNQPQHF. The CDR3 bases are TGTGCCAGCAGCTTGGGGGGACAGGGCCTAAATAGCAATCAGCCCCAGCATTTT.

This clonotype showed up many times. The chain joins TRBV20-1 to TRBJ2-7; D might be TRBD1 or TRBD2, each matching 5 bases. Germline CDR1 is DFQATT and CDR2 is SNEGSKA (reference sequence). The CDR3 covers 14 residues. Deletions cut 3 bases from V and 2 bases from J, with 14 bases between. The CDR3 nucleotides read TGCAGTGCTAGCACAGGACTGCCACCCTACGAGCAGTACTTC. This gives the protein CSASTGLPPYEQYF.

For this clonotype: The junction shows a germline mismatch at one end, possibly a read error. This chain joins TRBV7-8 and TRBJ2-7, with 12 bases aligning to TRBD2. The V gene's germline CDR1 is SGHVS and CDR2 FQNEAQ. CDR3 length: 15 amino acids. The CDR3 DNA is TGTGCCAGCAACTTACTAGCGGGAGGAGCCTACGAGCAGTACTTC. Residues: CASNLLAGGAYEQYF.

The rearrangement joins TRBV20-1 to TRBJ2-5; TRBD1 matches at 7 bases. Germline CDR1 reads DFQATT; CDR2 reads SNEGSKA (reference sequence). With 5 bases clipped from V and 5 bases from J, the junction kept 5 bases outside the gene matches. This CDR3 contains 12 residues. In nucleotides, the CDR3 is TGCAGTGCTGTTTACAGGGGTGAGACCCAGTACTTC. Its translation: CSAVYRGETQYF.

This clonotype was seen a handful of times. The genes are TRBV5-1 and TRBJ2-6, with 8 bases lining up with TRBD1. Germline lookup yields CDR1 SGHRS and CDR2 YFSETQ. This CDR3 region has 15 residues. Trimming cost V 5 bases and J 1 base; bases outside gene matches: 2. The CDR3: CASSRTGSGANVLTF. DNA for the CDR3: TGCGCCAGCAGTCGGACAGGGTCTGGGGCCAACGTCCTGACTTTC.

Only a few counts were recorded for this clonotype. A read error is possible here, since a much larger clone lies one base away. CDR3 loop: CASGVAGGSTDTQYF. CDR3 bases: TGTGCCAGCGGTGTGGCAGGGGGCAGCACAGATACGCAGTATTTT. V gene TRBV6-1 combines with J gene TRBJ2-3, with 8 bases lining up with TRBD1. The germline V gene has CDR1 MNHNS and CDR2 SASEGT. The CDR3 is made up of 15 amino acids. V gave up 8 bases and J gave up 0 bases; unmatched junction bases: 7.

As to this clonotype: Germline is not matched at one junction end, which may reflect a read error. V usage is TRBV5-1 and J usage is TRBJ2-1; tentatively, D is TRBD1 or TRBD2 (5 bases each). The CDR3 consists of 15 residues. Per germline, CDR1 SGHRS and CDR2 YFSETQ. The CDR3 sequence: CVSRASAESYNEQFF. The CDR3 DNA sequence: TGCGTCAGCAGGGCGTCAGCGGAGTCTTACAATGAGCAGTTCTTC. The variable domain in full, with the rest retrieved from reference TRBV5-1 and TRBJ2-1, is KAGVTQTPRYLIKTRGQQVTLSCSPISGHRSVSWYQQTPGQGLQFLFEYFSETQRNKGNFPGRFSGRQFSNSRSEMNVSTLELGDSALYLCVSRASAESYNEQFFGPGTRLTVL.

With respect to this clonotype: An end of the junction does not agree with germline; a read error may underlie this. The chain uses TRBV4-1 and TRBJ2-7, with 9 positions matching TRBD1. This CDR3 spans 15 amino acids. CDR1 and CDR2 from the germline V gene are MGHRA and YSYEKL. CDR3 DNA sequence: TGCGCCAGCAGCCAAAGGGACAGGGAGCCCAACGAGCATTACTTC. The encoded protein is CASSQRDREPNEHYF.

The sample holds one count of this clonotype. The rearrangement joins TRBV6-5 to TRBJ2-7; TRBD1 matches 7 bases. This CDR3 contains 13 residues. The germline V gene has CDR1 MNHEY and CDR2 SVGAGI. This chain's CDR3 is CHSKQRDSYEQYF. The CDR3 nucleotides are TGTCACAGCAAGCAACGGGACAGCTACGAGCAGTACTTC.

This clonotype has a handful of counts. Germline is not matched at one junction end, which may reflect a read error. The CDR3 is CAGVGGKKTQCF. DNA of the CDR3: TGTGCCGGCGTAGGGGGCAAAAAGACCCAGTGCTTC. V gene TRBV28 combines with J gene TRBJ2-5, with 7 bases aligning to TRBD1. The CDR3 has 12 amino acids. The germline V gene has CDR1 MDHEN and CDR2 SYDVKM.

This clonotype showed up just a few times. This sequence may be a read error, since a much larger clone differs from it by one base. The genes are TRBV6-2 or TRBV6-3 and TRBJ2-2, with D possibly TRBD2 on 7 matching bases. V was pared by 10 bases and J by 5 bases, with 23 bases between. The CDR3 is 16 residues long. Germline assignment: CDR1 MNHEY and CDR2 SVGEGT. In DNA, the CDR3 is TGTGCCACCAACGGCGCCGGTGGGGGGGCGACCGGGGAGCTGTTTTTT. Its translation: CATNGAGGGATGELFF.